This is a list of T cell receptor beta chains from one sample in a study of shared clonotypes between healthy human individuals. Profiled with immunoSEQ multiplex PCR; TCRdb holds only in-frame clones, not every one. This sample has about 1.1 million clones, with about four fifths found just once. The sequenced sample was memory CD4+ T cells from PBMCs. These receptor sequences come from a man between 18 and 35 years old in good health. Some clones in this sample may be carry-over from other donors' samples. Both conserved end residues are part of each CDR3. A D gene is named only where the DNA matches it firmly. Not every row has a clone size; where given, it reads once, few, many or a size class.

D gene	V gene	J gene	clone size	CDR3 DNA	CDR3 protein
TRBD2	TRBV5-5	TRBJ2-3	-	TGTGCCAGCAGCGTAATACTAGCGGGAGGTCCAGATACGCAGTATTTT	CASSVILAGGPDTQYF
TRBD1	TRBV18	TRBJ1-2	-	TGTGCCAGCTCACCACAGGGGGCAGTTGGCTACACCTTC	CASSPQGAVGYTF
-	TRBV19	TRBJ2-1	-	TGTGCCAGTAGTATAGATCTAAGGGCTAGCGAGCAGTTCTTC	CASSIDLRASEQFF
-	TRBV5-4	TRBJ2-3	-	TGTGCCAGCAGCTTGCGGCGGGACAGCGGCACAGATACGCAGTATTTT	CASSLRRDSGTDTQYF
-	TRBV10-3	TRBJ1-2	few	TGTGCCATCAGTGAACTGACAGGAGAGGACTATGGCTACACCTTC	CAISELTGEDYGYTF
-	TRBV19	TRBJ1-5	few	TGTGCCAGTAGCAGGGAGGCAGGTCAGCCCCAGCATTTT	CASSREAGQPQHF
-	TRBV29-1	TRBJ1-2	-	TGCAGCGTTGAAGAGGCCCAGTCCTACACCTTC	CSVEEAQSYTF
TRBD1	TRBV29-1	TRBJ1-2	-	TGCAGCGTCGCAGGGGGCGACGGCTACACCTTC	CSVAGGDGYTF
-	TRBV9	TRBJ2-2	-	TGTGCCAGCAGCCCAGGTTCTGGGTATGGGAACACCGGGGAGCTGTTTTTT	CASSPGSGYGNTGELFF
TRBD2	TRBV5-6	TRBJ2-7	-	TGTGCCAGCAGCTTGGCCGGAGGGGCGGGGGACTACGTCGAGCAGTACTTC	CASSLAGGAGDYVEQYF
-	TRBV4-1	TRBJ2-1	-	TGCGCCAGCAGCCAGGATTCCGGGACAGAGCAGTTCTTC	CASSQDSGTEQFF
-	TRBV28	TRBJ2-7	-	TGTGCCAGCAGACCCTTGACGTTTTACTCTCTTTACCACGAGCAGTACTTC	CASRPLTFYSLYHEQYF
TRBD1	TRBV7-9	TRBJ2-1	-	TGTGCCAGCAGCCGGACAGGGGACTACAATGAGCAGTTCTTC	CASSRTGDYNEQFF
TRBD1	TRBV5-1	TRBJ1-2	-	TGCGCCAGCAGCAGAGGACAGGGCTCTGATGGCTACACCTTC	CASSRGQGSDGYTF
-	TRBV2	TRBJ2-7	few	TGTGCCAGCAGCGACAGCTCCTACGAGCAGTACTTC	CASSDSSYEQYF
-	TRBV27	TRBJ1-2	once	TGTGCCAGCAGTTTAATTGGACAGTGGGGTGGCTACACCTTC	CASSLIGQWGGYTF
-	TRBV5-1	TRBJ1-2	-	TGCGCCAGCAGCTTGGTTCCCCGTGGGACTATGGGCTACACCTTC	CASSLVPRGTMGYTF
TRBD1	TRBV5-5	TRBJ2-7	-	TGTGCCAGCAGCGGGTGGGGGACAGGGGAGGTGGACGAGCAGTACTTC	CASSGWGTGEVDEQYF
-	TRBV30	TRBJ2-2	few	TGTGCCTGGAATTGGGGGGCCGGGGAGCTGTTTTTT	CAWNWGAGELFF
-	TRBV10-3	TRBJ2-2	-	TGTGCCATCATGGTGGGCTACCGGAACACCGGGGAGCTGTTTTTT	CAIMVGYRNTGELFF
-	TRBV28	TRBJ1-2	-	TGTGCCAGCAGTTCGGAGAATTTGGGCTACACCTTC	CASSSENLGYTF
TRBD1	TRBV4-1	TRBJ1-5	few	TGCGCCAGCAGCCGGGAACAGGGGAGGGCCCAGCATTTT	CASSREQGRAQHF
-	TRBV28	TRBJ2-1	-	TGTGCCAGCAGCTCTTCTCGGACAGGGAGGGTAGAGCAGTTCTTC	CASSSSRTGRVEQFF
TRBD1	TRBV4-3	TRBJ2-7	-	TGCGCCAGCAGCCAAGATAGTTACAGGGGCTACGAGCAGTACTTC	CASSQDSYRGYEQYF
-	TRBV7-8	TRBJ2-5	few	TGTGCCAGCTCCCCCAACCAAGAGACCCAGTACTTC	CASSPNQETQYF
-	TRBV5-6	TRBJ2-1	-	TGTGCCAGCAGCTTGGAAAGGGGATTGAACAATGAGCAGTTCTTC	CASSLERGLNNEQFF
TRBD1	TRBV18	TRBJ2-1	few	TGTGCCAGCTCTCCGGGACAGGTCTCCTTGGAGCAGTTCTTC	CASSPGQVSLEQFF
TRBD1	TRBV5-1	TRBJ1-1	many	TGCGCCAGCAGCTCGGACAGGGGGGGCACTGAAGCTTTCTTT	CASSSDRGGTEAFF
TRBD2	TRBV10-3	TRBJ2-7	-	TGTGCCATCAGCGCCCGGGACTATTCTTCCTACGAGCAGTACTTC	CAISARDYSSYEQYF
TRBD1	TRBV5-1	TRBJ1-2	few	TGCGCCAGCAGCCCAGACCGGGACAGAGGACCCGTCTTC	CASSPDRDRGPVF
-	TRBV30	TRBJ2-2	few	TGTGCCTGGAGGTGGGGCAGGGTGACCGGGGAGCTGTTTTTT	CAWRWGRVTGELFF
-	TRBV5-1	TRBJ1-2	-	TGCGCCAGCAGTCCCGCCGACAGATGGGATGGCTACACCTTC	CASSPADRWDGYTF
-	TRBV5-4	TRBJ2-3	-	TGTGCCAGCAGCTCCCCTAGCATCGGAAGCACAGATACGCAGTATTTT	CASSSPSIGSTDTQYF
TRBD2	TRBV7-8	TRBJ2-7	once	TGTGCCAGCAGCTTAGATGGGACTAGCGGGAGAATCCGGAACTTC	CASSLDGTSGRIRNF
-	TRBV10-3	TRBJ2-2	-	TGTGCCATCGGGACGGGAACCGGGGAGCTGTTTTTT	CAIGTGTGELFF
TRBD1	TRBV6-5	TRBJ1-2	-	TGTGCCAGCAGACACCCCAGGGGGACACATGGCTACACCTTC	CASRHPRGTHGYTF
TRBD2	TRBV5-1	TRBJ2-1	few	TGCGCCAGCATGGGGGCGCCGACTAGCGGATACAATGAGCAGTTCTTC	CASMGAPTSGYNEQFF
-	TRBV6-5	TRBJ1-2	-	TGTGCCAGCAGTTCCCGCGGGGCGGGTGGCTATGGCTACACCTTC	CASSSRGAGGYGYTF
TRBD1	TRBV2	TRBJ2-7	-	TGTGCCAGCAGTGGACAGGGGGCGACCGAGCAGTACTTC	CASSGQGATEQYF
-	TRBV7-3	TRBJ2-1	-	TGTGCCAGCAGCCCCCGGGGTAGCGTCGGGAATGAGCAGTTCTTC	CASSPRGSVGNEQFF
TRBD2	TRBV19	TRBJ2-3	-	TGTGCCAGTAGACGACTAGCGGCCACAGATACGCAGTATTTT	CASRRLAATDTQYF
-	TRBV18	TRBJ1-1	-	TGTGCCAGCTCACCACCCCCGGGATCCAACACTGAAGCTTTCTTT	CASSPPPGSNTEAFF
-	TRBV28	TRBJ2-1	few	TGTGCCAGCAGTTTTTTGCGTAGCGGAAACAATGAGCAGTTCTTC	CASSFLRSGNNEQFF
-	TRBV9	TRBJ2-2	-	TGTGCCAGCAGCCCCTGGGGACACAGCGTTAACACCGGGGAGCTGTTTTTT	CASSPWGHSVNTGELFF
-	TRBV14	TRBJ2-6	-	TGTGCCAGCAAGGCTTCTGGGGCCAACGTCCTGACTTTC	CASKASGANVLTF
-	TRBV2	TRBJ2-1	-	TGTGCCAGCAATACTGGGGGGTACAATGAGCAGTTCTTC	CASNTGGYNEQFF
-	TRBV7-2	TRBJ2-1	once	TGTGCCAGCAGTAAGGACACCATGGTCGGTGAGCAGTTCTTC	CASSKDTMVGEQFF
-	TRBV5-1	TRBJ1-5	once	TGCGCCAGCAGCTTGGCGAGGACCTCCGGGGAGCCCCAGCATTTT	CASSLARTSGEPQHF
TRBD2	TRBV5-4	TRBJ2-5	few	TGTGCCAGCAGCTTGCGTACTAGCGGGGAAGGGGAGCAGTACTTC	CASSLRTSGEGEQYF
-	TRBV6-6	TRBJ1-4	-	TGTGCCAGCAGTTACAAGAGGGATGAAAAACTGTTTTTT	CASSYKRDEKLFF
-	TRBV11-2	TRBJ2-7	-	TGCGCCAGCAGCCAAGAGCACCGGGACAACTCCTACGAGCAGTACTTC	CASSQEHRDNSYEQYF
TRBD1	TRBV5-4	TRBJ2-7	-	TGTGCCAGCAGCTTTCCAGGGGGCCCACGCGAGCAGTACTTC	CASSFPGGPREQYF
TRBD1	TRBV30	TRBJ1-5	-	TGTGCCTGGAGTGAGACAGGGAATCAGCCCCAGCATTTT	CAWSETGNQPQHF